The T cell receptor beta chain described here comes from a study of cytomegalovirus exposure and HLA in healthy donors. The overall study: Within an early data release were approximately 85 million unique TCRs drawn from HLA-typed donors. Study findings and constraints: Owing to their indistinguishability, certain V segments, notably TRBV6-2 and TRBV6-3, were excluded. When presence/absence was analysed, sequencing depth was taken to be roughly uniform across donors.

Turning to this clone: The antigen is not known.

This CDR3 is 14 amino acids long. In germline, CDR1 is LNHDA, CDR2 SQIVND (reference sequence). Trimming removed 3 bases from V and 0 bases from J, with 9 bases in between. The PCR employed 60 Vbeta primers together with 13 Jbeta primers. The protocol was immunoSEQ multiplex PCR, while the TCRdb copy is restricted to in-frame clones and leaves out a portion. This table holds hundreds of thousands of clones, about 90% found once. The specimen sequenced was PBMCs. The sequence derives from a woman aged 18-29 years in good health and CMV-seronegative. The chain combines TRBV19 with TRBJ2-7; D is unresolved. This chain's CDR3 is CASSIQLNSYEQYF. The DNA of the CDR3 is TGTGCCAGTAGTATTCAACTAAACTCCTACGAGCAGTACTTC.